Sequencing of this TCR beta chain was carried out in a study of T cells after somatic rescue of genetic block. Measured with immunoSEQ multiplex PCR; TCRdb has only the in-frame clones, and not every one. The sample lists tens of thousands of clones; roughly 90% were seen once. In germline, CDR1 is SGHAT, CDR2 FQNNGV. This CDR3 has 15 residues. Between the trimmed V and J ends, which lost 3 bases and 6 bases, there was a span of 17 bases. This TCR derives from a man in his forties. The material sequenced was peripheral blood mononuclear cells (PBMCs). The chain combines TRBV11-2 with TRBJ1-2; TRBD1 is a possible D gene (5 bases). CDR3 sequence: CASSFSFRDYNGYTF. CDR3 DNA sequence: TGTGCCAGCAGCTTCAGCTTTCGGGACTATAATGGCTACACCTTC.